The 7 T cell receptor beta chains in this list originate from one sample, sequenced in a study of blood T cell repertoires in COVID-19. Sequencing used immunoSEQ multiplex PCR; TCRdb keeps in-frame clones, though not all of them. The data contain about 54,000 clones, around 87% of them singletons. The sequencing input was peripheral blood. Receptor source: a man between 50 and 59 years old with active COVID-19.

For the CDR3, the DNA is TGTGCCAGCAGTTTTACGGACATTTTACGGGAAAAACTGTTTTTT. It specifies CASSFTDILREKLFF. The rearrangement uses TRBV2 and TRBJ1-4, with D maybe TRBD1 (5 bases). Trimming left V 5 bases short and J 8 bases short, with 18 bases between. This CDR3 has 15 amino acids. Germline assignment: CDR1 SNHLY and CDR2 FYNNEI.

CDR3 in DNA: TGTGCCAGCAGCCAATCGGTAGTCTCTGGAAACACCATATATTTT. Translated, it gives CASSQSVVSGNTIYF. This sequence joins TRBV3-1 (or the pseudogene TRBV3-2) and TRBJ1-3; D call uncertain. Germline CDR1 and CDR2: LGHDT and YNNKEL (reference sequence). The V and J ends lost 2 bases and 0 bases respectively, with 8 bases between them. CDR3 size: 15 residues.

The rearrangement joins TRBV7-9 to TRBJ2-7, with 9 bases that match TRBD1. The CDR3 length is 15 residues. After removal of 5 bases from V and 6 bases from J, the junction contained 11 bases not matched to a gene. Germline loops: CDR1 SEHNR, CDR2 FQNEAQ (reference sequence). CDR3 loop: CASSPRQGVGVEQYF. For the CDR3, the DNA is TGTGCCAGCAGCCCCCGACAGGGGGTAGGAGTCGAGCAGTACTTC.

The chain recombines TRBV4-3 with TRBJ2-3, with D unclear. The V gene's germline CDR1 is LGHNA and CDR2 YSLEER. V shed 0 bases and J shed 3 bases, with 19 bases lying between them. The CDR3 length is 18 residues. Here the CDR3 reads CASSQDFRRPWSTDTQYF. The DNA for the CDR3 is TGCGCCAGCAGCCAAGATTTCCGGCGGCCGTGGAGTACAGATACGCAGTATTTT.

The DNA of the CDR3 is TGTGCCAGCAGTTTAATCCGGGTCGTTACTGAAGCTTTCTTT. Residues: CASSLIRVVTEAFF. V and J are TRBV28 and TRBJ1-1; no definite D call. V gave up 2 bases and J gave up 5 bases, with 12 bases separating them. The germline V gene encodes CDR1 MDHEN and CDR2 SYDVKM. The CDR3 spans 14 residues.

The genes are TRBV6-2 or TRBV6-3 and TRBJ1-2; D gene uncertain. From germline, CDR1 is MNHEY and CDR2 SVGEGT. The CDR3 totals 20 residues. V was shortened by 6 bases and J by 4 bases, with 33 bases between the two germline ends. CDR3 DNA sequence: TGTGCCAGCAGCCGACATATCGAATCTGGGCTTTCCAAGGAAAGCTATGGCTACACCTTC. Encoded protein: CASSRHIESGLSKESYGYTF.

The chain couples TRBV7-9 to TRBJ1-1; no definite D call. Germline loops: CDR1 SEHNR, CDR2 FQNEAQ (reference sequence). Trimming took 3 bases from V and 6 from J, leaving 14 bases between them. The CDR3 spans 14 residues. CDR3 protein: CASSLEEITPEAFF. CDR3 sequence (DNA): TGTGCCAGCAGCTTGGAGGAGATAACCCCTGAAGCTTTCTTT. The complete variable domain, with remaining parts taken from reference TRBV7-9 and TRBJ1-1, reads DTGVSQNPRHKITKRGQNVTFRCDPISEHNRLYWYRQTLGQGPEFLTYFQNEAQLEKSRLLSDRFSAERPKGSFSTLEIQRTEQGDSAMYLCASSLEEITPEAFFGQGTRLTVV.